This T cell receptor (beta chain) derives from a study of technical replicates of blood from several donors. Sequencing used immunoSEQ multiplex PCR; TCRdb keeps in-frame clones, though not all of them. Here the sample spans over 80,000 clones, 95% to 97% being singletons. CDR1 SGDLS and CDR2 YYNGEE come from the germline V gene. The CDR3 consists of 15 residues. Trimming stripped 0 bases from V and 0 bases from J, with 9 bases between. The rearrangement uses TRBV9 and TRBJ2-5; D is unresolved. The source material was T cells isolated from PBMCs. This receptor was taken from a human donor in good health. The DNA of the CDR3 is TGTGCCAGCAGCGTAGTTCTGGGCAACCAAGAGACCCAGTACTTC. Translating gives CASSVVLGNQETQYF. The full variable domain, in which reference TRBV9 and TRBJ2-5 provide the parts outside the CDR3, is DSGVTQTPKHLITATGQRVTLRCSPRSGDLSVYWYQQSLDQGLQFLIQYYNGEERAKGNILERFSAQQFPDLHSELNLSSLELGDSALYFCASSVVLGNQETQYFGPGTRLLVL.